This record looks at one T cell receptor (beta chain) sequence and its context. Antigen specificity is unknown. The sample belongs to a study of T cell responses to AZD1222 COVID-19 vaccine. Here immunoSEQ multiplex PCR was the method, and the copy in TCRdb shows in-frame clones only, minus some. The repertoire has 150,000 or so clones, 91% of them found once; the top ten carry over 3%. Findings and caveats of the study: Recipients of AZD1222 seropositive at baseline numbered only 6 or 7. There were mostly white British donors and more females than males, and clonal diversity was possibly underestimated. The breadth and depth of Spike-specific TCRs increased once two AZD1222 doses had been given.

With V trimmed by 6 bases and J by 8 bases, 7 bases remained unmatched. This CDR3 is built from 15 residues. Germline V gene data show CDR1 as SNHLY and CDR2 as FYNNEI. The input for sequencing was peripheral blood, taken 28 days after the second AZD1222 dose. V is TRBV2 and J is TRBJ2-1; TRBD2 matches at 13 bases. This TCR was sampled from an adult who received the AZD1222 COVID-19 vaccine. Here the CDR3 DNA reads TGTGCCAGCAGACCAACTAGCGGGAGGGATGATGAGCAGTTCTTC. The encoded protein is CASRPTSGRDDEQFF.